A single sample gave rise to the 18 T cell receptor beta chains below, sequenced in a study of blood T cell repertoires in COVID-19. Generated by immunoSEQ multiplex PCR, the TCRdb table keeps only in-frame clones and is missing some. The repertoire holds 140,000 to 150,000 clones, with around three quarters as singletons. Input material: peripheral blood. The source of these receptors is a man in his 60s with acute or convalescent COVID-19.

The DNA for the CDR3 is TGCGCCAGCAGTGAGATGGTGTTACAGGGTATGGACAATGAGCAGTTCTTC. Its translation: CASSEMVLQGMDNEQFF. This chain uses TRBV10-1 with TRBJ2-1; D perhaps matches TRBD1 (6 bases). Germline assignment: CDR1 WNHNN and CDR2 SYGVQD (reference sequence). Trimming removed 2 bases from V and 5 bases from J, with 19 bases in between. This CDR3 comprises 17 residues.

The chain carries TRBV2 and TRBJ1-2, with 7 nucleotides matching TRBD1. Germline CDR1 reads SNHLY; CDR2 reads FYNNEI. There are 13 residues in the CDR3. Germline trimming cut 1 base from V and 5 bases from J; bases unmatched to any gene: 1. In DNA, the CDR3 is TGTGCCAGCAGTGAAGTGACAGGGTATGGCTACACCTTC. Translation: CASSEVTGYGYTF.

The chain has TRBV28 and TRBJ2-7; 7 bases agree with TRBD1. Germline V lookup: CDR1 MDHEN, CDR2 SYDVKM. CDR3 length: 16 amino acids. V shed 5 bases, J shed 4 bases, and the junction held 14 bases outside the gene matches. CDR3 amino acids: CASSTPHEGGGYEQYF. CDR3 nucleotides: TGTGCCAGCAGTACACCTCACGAAGGGGGCGGGTACGAGCAGTACTTC.

The chain uses TRBV19 and TRBJ1-1; D unresolved. Germline V gene data show CDR1 as LNHDA and CDR2 as SQIVND (reference sequence). This CDR3 has 14 amino acids. V was pared by 4 bases and J by 6 bases, with 15 bases between. The CDR3, as DNA: TGTGCCAGTAGTAAACAGAACACCGCCTCTGAAGCTTTCTTT. Translating gives CASSKQNTASEAFF. Variable domain in full (rest from reference TRBV19 and TRBJ1-1): DGGITQSPKYLFRKEGQNVTLSCEQNLNHDAMYWYRQDPGQGLRLIYYSQIVNDFQKGDIAEGYSVSREKKESFPLTVTSAQKNPTAFYLCASSKQNTASEAFFGQGTRLTVV.

The chain carries TRBV7-6 and TRBJ2-7; 7 bases agree with TRBD2. After removal of 5 bases from V and 4 bases from J, the junction contained 11 bases not matched to a gene. The length of the CDR3 is 15 residues. Germline CDR1 and CDR2: SGHVS and FNYEAQ. The CDR3 nucleotides read TGTGCCAGCAGCCGGGGGGTGGGGAGCGGGTACGAGCAGTACTTC. This sequence encodes CASSRGVGSGYEQYF.

The V gene is TRBV5-1, the J gene TRBJ2-2, with D possibly being TRBD1 (5 bases). The CDR3 totals 13 residues. Germline CDR1 SGHRS, CDR2 YFSETQ. The V end was cut by 0 bases, the J end by 7 bases, with 7 bases between. CDR3 loop: CASSLGGGGELFF. In DNA, the CDR3 is TGCGCCAGCAGCTTGGGGGGCGGCGGGGAGCTGTTTTTT.

This chain uses TRBV29-1 with TRBJ2-3; 10 nucleotides line up with TRBD2. Germline V gene sequence: CDR1 SQVTM, CDR2 ANQGSEA. The CDR3 is 14 residues long. Trimming cost V 6 bases and J 6 bases; bases outside gene matches: 9. CDR3 bases: TGCAGCGTGGGGGGACTAGCGATTCGGGATACGCAGTATTTT. It codes for CSVGGLAIRDTQYF.

The chain uses TRBV5-1 and TRBJ1-3; the D is unclear. There are 16 residues in the CDR3. V lost 1 base to trimming and J lost 0 bases, with 11 bases between them. Germline CDR1 reads SGHRS; CDR2 reads YFSETQ. The CDR3 is CASSLFGRGSGNTIYF. The CDR3 DNA follows: TGCGCCAGCAGCTTGTTCGGCAGAGGCTCTGGAAACACCATATATTTT.

The chain links TRBV7-9 to TRBJ1-2; no reliable D call. CDR1 is SEHNR, CDR2 FQNEAQ, per germline (reference sequence). Trimming took 3 bases from V and 6 from J, leaving 14 bases between them. The CDR3 is 14 residues long. Here the CDR3 reads CASSFGPAKDGYTF. In DNA, the CDR3 is TGTGCCAGCAGCTTTGGCCCAGCGAAAGATGGCTACACCTTC.

The chain couples TRBV18 to TRBJ1-3, with D tentatively TRBD1 (5 bases). The CDR3 is 14 amino acids. Trimming took off 2 bases at V and 3 bases at J, with 8 bases between the two ends. Germline assignment: CDR1 KGHSH and CDR2 LQKENI. This CDR3 is CASSPGRDGNTIYF. CDR3 sequence (DNA): TGTGCCAGCTCACCAGGCAGGGATGGAAACACCATATATTTT.

V gene TRBV9 combines with J gene TRBJ2-1, with 7 bases fitting TRBD2. CDR1 SGDLS and CDR2 YYNGEE come from the germline V gene. V trimming: 6 bases; J trimming: 4 bases; junction bases outside the gene matches: 10. This CDR3 comprises 15 residues. The chain's CDR3 is CASTARGEWYNEQFF. CDR3 nucleotide sequence: TGTGCCAGCACAGCTCGGGGGGAGTGGTACAATGAGCAGTTCTTC. The full variable domain, its missing parts supplied by reference TRBV9 and TRBJ2-1, is DSGVTQTPKHLITATGQRVTLRCSPRSGDLSVYWYQQSLDQGLQFLIQYYNGEERAKGNILERFSAQQFPDLHSELNLSSLELGDSALYFCASTARGEWYNEQFFGPGTRLTVL.

CDR3 nucleotide sequence: TGTGCCAGCAGTTACACAGGGAACTATGGCTACACCTTC. This sequence encodes CASSYTGNYGYTF. The V gene is TRBV27, the J gene TRBJ1-2; D is possibly TRBD1 (6 bases). V shed 4 bases and J shed 2 bases, with 8 bases lying between them. The length of the CDR3 is 13 residues. CDR1 MNHEY and CDR2 SMNVEV come from the germline V gene (reference sequence).

This chain uses TRBV6-1 with TRBJ2-6, with D tentatively TRBD2 (5 bases). Trimming shortened V by 1 base and J by 2 bases, and 21 bases separated the two germline ends. Germline V gene sequence: CDR1 MNHNS, CDR2 SASEGT. The CDR3 consists of 20 residues. The CDR3 DNA reads as TGTGCCAGCAGTGAAGGCCCGGTGGGTAGAGGGATCCCTGGGGCCAACGTCCTGACTTTC. It specifies CASSEGPVGRGIPGANVLTF.

The chain links TRBV11-2 to TRBJ2-7; possibly TRBD2 for D (5 bases). CDR1 is SGHAT, CDR2 FQNNGV, per germline. Trimming removed 6 bases at V and 0 bases at J, with 9 bases between. The CDR3 length is 13 residues. The CDR3 DNA follows: TGTGCCAGCAGGGAACTAGACTCCTACGAGCAGTACTTC. Its translation is CASRELDSYEQYF.

The chain links TRBV28 to TRBJ2-7, with a possible D match to TRBD2 (5 bases). The V gene's germline CDR1 is MDHEN and CDR2 SYDVKM. This CDR3 comprises 12 residues. V was trimmed by 6 bases and J by 6 bases, leaving 12 bases between them. The CDR3 DNA follows: TGTGCCAGCAGGCTGGTAGAGGGCGAGCAGTACTTC. Its protein product is CASRLVEGEQYF.

The chain uses TRBV28 and TRBJ2-2; D may be TRBD2 (6 bases). Germline loops: CDR1 MDHEN, CDR2 SYDVKM. Trimming stripped 6 bases from V and 4 bases from J, with 12 bases between. The length of the CDR3 is 14 residues. In DNA, the CDR3 is TGTGCCAGCAGCTTCCCACTAGCCACCGGGGAGCTGTTTTTT. Translated, it gives CASSFPLATGELFF.

V gene TRBV11-3 combines with J gene TRBJ2-2, with 7 bases fitting TRBD1. CDR1 and CDR2 (germline): SGHNT, YENEEA. V shed 5 bases and J 1 base; nucleotides not matched to a gene: 7. The CDR3 covers 16 residues. The CDR3 DNA is TGTGCCAGCAGCCTAAGGACAGGACTGAACACCGGGGAGCTGTTTTTT. Translating gives CASSLRTGLNTGELFF.

This rearrangement joins TRBV7-2 to TRBJ2-7; a possible D gene is TRBD2 (6 bases). Germline V gene sequence: CDR1 SGHTA, CDR2 FQGNSA. Trimming shortened V by 1 base and J by 5 bases, and 12 bases separated the two germline ends. The CDR3 loop spans 14 amino acids. The CDR3 sequence is CASSLVASVHEQYF. CDR3 bases: TGTGCCAGCAGCTTAGTAGCTAGCGTCCACGAGCAGTACTTC.